The present T cell receptor (beta chain) was sequenced within a study of T cells in tuberculosis. Sequencing was performed with immunoSEQ multiplex PCR; in TCRdb, only in-frame clones are kept and a portion is missing. The sample lists about 33,000 clones, about 85% seen once, with over 5% in the top ten. As regards this clone: Compared with germline, one end of the junction differs, possibly owing to a read error.

As to time point: new active TB diagnosis, blood taken before or within 7 days of starting treatment. The CDR3 contains 10 residues. The V gene's germline CDR1 is LNHDA and CDR2 SQIVND (reference sequence). Sequenced material: PBMCs, taken at tuberculosis diagnosis. This chain uses TRBV19 with TRBJ1-2; D gene unclear. This TCR derives from an adult with tuberculosis. CDR3: CASLLRETYF. CDR3 coding DNA: TGTGCCAGTCTTCTGAGGGAGACTTACTTC.